What follows are 15 T cell receptor beta chains derived from one specimen sequenced in a study of CD8+CD57+ T cells in acquired aplastic anemia. The template used for profiling TCR beta VDJ and CDR3 was genomic DNA. TCRdb analysed the reads with MiXCR anew, one entry per CDR3 protein. The sample has some 200,000 distinct CDR3 sequences; less than 60% are singletons. Patients who underwent sequencing had shown CD8+CD57+ cell expansion by flow cytometry. The sample comprised sorted CD4+, CD8+, or CD8+CD57+ T cells (not recorded which) from PBMCs. Receptor source: a human donor with aplastic anemia.

Ten or more counts support this clonotype. V usage is TRBV24-1 and J usage is TRBJ2-5; no reliable D call. The ends were cut back, 3 bases at V and 5 bases at J, with 3 bases in the middle. Germline lookup yields CDR1 KGHDR and CDR2 SFDVKD. The CDR3 extends over 11 amino acids. CDR3 loop: CATSDRETQYF. DNA for the CDR3: TGTGCCACCAGTGATCGGGAGACCCAGTACTTC.

The gene calls are TRBV10-3 and TRBJ1-1, with 7 bases fitting TRBD1. The CDR3 loop spans 13 amino acids. CDR1 is ENHRY and CDR2 is SYGVKD in the germline V gene. Germline trimming cut 9 bases from V and 0 bases from J; bases unmatched to any gene: 4. The CDR3 here is CAIRDSMNTEAFF. As DNA, the CDR3 is TGTGCCATAAGGGACAGCATGAACACTGAAGCTTTCTTT.

In its sample, this clonotype was seen many times. The chain is built from TRBV7-9 and TRBJ2-2; D uncertain. V lost 2 bases to trimming and J lost 0 bases, with 7 bases between them. Germline V CDR1 and CDR2: SEHNR, FQNEAQ (reference sequence). The CDR3 is 15 residues long. The CDR3: CASSLNSANTGELFF. The CDR3 DNA sequence: TGTGCCAGCAGCTTAAACAGCGCGAACACCGGGGAGCTGTTTTTT.

This clonotype was observed a handful of times. The chain uses TRBV7-8 and TRBJ2-7, with D unresolved. The CDR3 runs to 11 residues. Germline loops: CDR1 SGHVS, CDR2 FQNEAQ. Trimming stripped 5 bases from V and 3 bases from J, with 5 bases between. CDR3 in amino acids: CASSLNYEQYF. Here the CDR3 DNA reads TGTGCCAGCAGCCTCAACTACGAGCAGTACTTC.

This clonotype was counted between two and nine times. The chain uses TRBV5-1 and TRBJ2-5; no definite D call. Per germline, CDR1 SGHRS and CDR2 YFSETQ. The CDR3 covers 14 residues. The V and J ends lost 4 bases and 4 bases respectively, with 14 bases between them. The CDR3 region is CASSPSLSRETQYF. CDR3 bases: TGCGCCAGCAGCCCGAGCCTGTCGCGAGAGACCCAGTACTTC.

V is TRBV29-1 and J is TRBJ2-7; perhaps D is TRBD1 or TRBD2 (5 bases each). Trimming shortened V by 5 bases and J by 2 bases, and 10 bases separated the two germline ends. CDR3 size: 12 residues. Germline loops: CDR1 SQVTM, CDR2 ANQGSEA. The CDR3 sequence: CSVSQEAYEQYF. For the CDR3, the DNA is TGCAGCGTTTCACAGGAGGCCTACGAGCAGTACTTC.

Comment on this clonotype: An end of the junction differs from the germline gene, which may be a read error. The chain recombines TRBV7-8 with TRBJ1-1; 10 nucleotides align to TRBD1. In germline, CDR1 is SGHVS, CDR2 FQNEAQ. The CDR3 spans 13 residues. The CDR3 DNA follows: TGTGCCAGCAGCTTGACAGGGGGCACTGAAGCTCTCTTT. Amino acids: CASSLTGGTEALF.

This clonotype was detected ten times or more. This CDR3 reads CASSITGQGMMNTEAFF. CDR3 DNA: TGTGCCAGTAGCATCACCGGACAGGGGATGATGAACACTGAAGCTTTCTTT. The chain joins TRBV19 to TRBJ1-1, with 9 bases identical to TRBD1. CDR1 and CDR2 (germline): LNHDA, SQIVND (reference sequence). With V trimmed by 6 bases and J by 0 bases, 11 bases remained unmatched. This CDR3 is 17 amino acids long.

This clonotype was detected ten times or more. The chain links TRBV7-2 to TRBJ1-2; weak D call: TRBD1 (6 bases). Germline V gene data show CDR1 as SGHTA and CDR2 as FQGNSA. CDR3 size: 13 residues. V lost 1 base and J lost 8, with 11 bases in between. The CDR3 region has the DNA TGTGCCAGCAGCTTAGACAGGGACGCGGGCTACACCTTC. Its protein is CASSLDRDAGYTF.

About this clonotype: This could be a read error, since a much larger clone is one nucleotide away. The chain's CDR3 is CASNSAGGRASETQYF. The CDR3 DNA sequence: TGTGCCAGCAATTCGGCTGGCGGGAGGGCGAGTGAGACCCAGTACTTC. The rearrangement joins TRBV9 to TRBJ2-5, with TRBD2 identical over 9 bases. The junction had 14 bases not matched to a gene; V was cut back by 6 bases and J by 5 bases. There are 16 residues in the CDR3. In germline, CDR1 is SGDLS, CDR2 YYNGEE.

The gene calls are TRBV19 and TRBJ1-2; D ambiguous. The CDR3 is made up of 13 amino acids. V was cut by 3 bases and J by 8 bases, with 13 bases left in between. Germline loops: CDR1 LNHDA, CDR2 SQIVND (reference sequence). This chain's CDR3 is CASSITSFEGYTF. In DNA form, the CDR3 reads TGTGCCAGTAGTATCACAAGCTTTGAAGGCTACACCTTC.

The chain recombines TRBV7-9 with TRBJ1-5, with 10 bases lining up with TRBD1. The germline V gene encodes CDR1 SEHNR and CDR2 FQNEAQ (reference sequence). The CDR3 has 15 residues. V lost 5 bases, J lost 6 bases, and 7 bases stayed unmatched. The CDR3 DNA reads TGTGCCAGCAGCCCAGGACAGGGGGGGTTTCAGCCCCAGCATTTT. Translation gives CASSPGQGGFQPQHF.

This clonotype was recorded many times. This chain connects TRBV5-6 to TRBJ2-7; D gene ambiguous. Germline CDR1 reads SGHDT; CDR2 reads YYEEEE. V shed 3 bases and J shed 2 bases, with 15 bases lying between them. This CDR3 is 15 amino acids long. The CDR3 loop reads CASSSVGWQTYEQYF. The CDR3 coding sequence is TGTGCCAGCAGCTCAGTAGGTTGGCAGACCTACGAGCAGTACTTC.

The rearrangement joins TRBV10-2 to TRBJ2-7, with 12 bases matching TRBD2. Germline V gives CDR1 WSHSY, CDR2 SAAADI. V dropped 6 bases and J dropped 4; count of bases not matched to a gene: 7. The CDR3 runs to 15 residues. The DNA of the CDR3 is TGCGCCAGCAGAAGGGTGACTAGCGGGAGTTACGAGCAGTACTTC. Amino acids: CASRRVTSGSYEQYF.

This sequence joins TRBV25-1 and TRBJ1-5; 7 bases map to TRBD1. This CDR3 region has 15 residues. CDR1 is MGHDK and CDR2 is SYGVNS in the germline V gene. The trim removed 6 bases at V and 8 bases at J, leaving 13 bases unmatched. The CDR3 coding sequence is TGTGCCAGCAGAGATTTACAGGGGATAGAAAAGCCCCAGCATTTT. As protein: CASRDLQGIEKPQHF.